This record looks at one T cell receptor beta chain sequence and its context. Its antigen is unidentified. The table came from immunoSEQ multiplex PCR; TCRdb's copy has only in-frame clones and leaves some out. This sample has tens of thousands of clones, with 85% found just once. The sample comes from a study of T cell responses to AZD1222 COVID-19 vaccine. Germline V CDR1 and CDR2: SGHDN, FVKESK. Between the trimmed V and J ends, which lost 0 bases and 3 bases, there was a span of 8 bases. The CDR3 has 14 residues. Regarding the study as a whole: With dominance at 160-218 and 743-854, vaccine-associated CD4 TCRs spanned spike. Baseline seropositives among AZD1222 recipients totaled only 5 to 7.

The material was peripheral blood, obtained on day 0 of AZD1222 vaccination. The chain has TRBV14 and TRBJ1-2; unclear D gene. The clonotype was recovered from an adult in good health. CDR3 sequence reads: CASSQEPGDYGYTF. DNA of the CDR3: TGTGCCAGCAGCCAAGAACCCGGGGACTATGGCTACACCTTC.